The entry below gives a single TCR beta chain sequence along with its context. Its antigen is currently unknown. Trimming took 7 bases from V and 7 from J, leaving 10 bases between them. Germline CDR1 and CDR2: MNHEY and SVGAGI. The CDR3 is made up of 11 amino acids. The data belong to a study of T cell responses to AZD1222 COVID-19 vaccine. Whole-study findings and limits: Distributed over spike, vaccine-associated CD4 TCRs predominated at 160-218 and 743-854. Just five or six AZD1222 recipients were seropositive at baseline. Among spike-specific TCRs, nearly half reportedly target unmutated variant regions. The repertoires were collected only after the peak T cell response.

Profiling relied on immunoSEQ multiplex PCR, and the TCRdb table lists in-frame clones only, not all of them. This table holds tens of thousands of clones, approximately 88% found once. This clonotype was obtained from an adult in good health. The specimen comprised peripheral blood, sampled on day 0 of AZD1222 vaccination. V and J are TRBV6-5 and TRBJ1-1; the D is unclear. The DNA of the CDR3 is TGTGCCAGCACCCGTTGGCGTGAAGCTTTCTTT. This translates into CASTRWREAFF.